This T cell receptor beta chain was sequenced in a study of cytomegalovirus exposure and HLA in healthy donors. Some clones are missing from TCRdb's copy, which holds only in-frame ones; the method was immunoSEQ multiplex PCR. This sample has fewer than 200,000 clones, with roughly 95% found just once. Trimming cost V 0 bases and J 7 bases; bases outside gene matches: 8. Germline lookup yields CDR1 SGDLS and CDR2 YYNGEE. The CDR3 sequence is 17 residues long. Source material: PBMCs. The receptor was isolated from a woman aged 18-29 years in good health and CMV-seronegative. The genes are TRBV9 and TRBJ2-1; 12 bases line up with TRBD2. The CDR3 reads CASSVVPSGGATNEQFF. The DNA of the CDR3 is TGTGCCAGCAGCGTAGTACCTAGCGGGGGGGCCACGAATGAGCAGTTCTTC.